The sequence of this T cell receptor (beta chain) was determined in a study of spatial heterogeneity in lung cancer. Regarding time point: sample taken at primary tumor resection. Study-level results: It was found that expanded intratumoral alpha and beta TCR counts tracked tumor mutation counts.

By share, this clonotype counts as medium-sized (0.01 to 0.1%). Its antigen is not identified. Carried by each TCR cDNA molecule was a unique molecular identifier. MiXCR, applied by TCRdb to the 5' RACE reads, yields one record per CDR3 protein. The sample lists 1,500 to 2,000 distinct CDR3 sequences; roughly 5.2% were seen once. The receptor comes from a male donor with early-stage non-small cell lung cancer. Sequenced here: lung tumor tissue, sampled at surgery.

CDR3 amino acids: CSGAGRANTEAFF. The CDR3 DNA sequence: TGCAGCGGGGCCGGGAGGGCGAACACTGAAGCTTTCTTT. The genes are TRBV29-1 and TRBJ1-1; D gene uncertain. The germline V gene encodes CDR1 SQVTM and CDR2 ANQGSEA. V lost 7 bases, J lost 1 base, and 13 bases lay in between. CDR3 length: 13 amino acids.